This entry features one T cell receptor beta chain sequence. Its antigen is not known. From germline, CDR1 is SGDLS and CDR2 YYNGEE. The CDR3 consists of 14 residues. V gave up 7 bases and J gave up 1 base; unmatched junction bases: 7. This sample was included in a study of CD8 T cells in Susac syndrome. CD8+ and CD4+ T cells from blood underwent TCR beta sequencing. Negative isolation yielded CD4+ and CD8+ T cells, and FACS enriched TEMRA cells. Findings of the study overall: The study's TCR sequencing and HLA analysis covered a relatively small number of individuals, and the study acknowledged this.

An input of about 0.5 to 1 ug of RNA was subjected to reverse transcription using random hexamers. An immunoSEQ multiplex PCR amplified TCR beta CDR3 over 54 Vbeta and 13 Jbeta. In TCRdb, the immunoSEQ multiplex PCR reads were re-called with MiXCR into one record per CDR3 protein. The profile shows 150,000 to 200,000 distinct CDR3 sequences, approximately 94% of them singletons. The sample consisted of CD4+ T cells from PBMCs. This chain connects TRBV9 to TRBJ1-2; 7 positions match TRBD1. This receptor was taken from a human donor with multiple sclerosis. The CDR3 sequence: CASRRDSNNYGYTF. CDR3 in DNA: TGTGCCAGCCGGAGGGACAGCAATAACTATGGCTACACCTTC.